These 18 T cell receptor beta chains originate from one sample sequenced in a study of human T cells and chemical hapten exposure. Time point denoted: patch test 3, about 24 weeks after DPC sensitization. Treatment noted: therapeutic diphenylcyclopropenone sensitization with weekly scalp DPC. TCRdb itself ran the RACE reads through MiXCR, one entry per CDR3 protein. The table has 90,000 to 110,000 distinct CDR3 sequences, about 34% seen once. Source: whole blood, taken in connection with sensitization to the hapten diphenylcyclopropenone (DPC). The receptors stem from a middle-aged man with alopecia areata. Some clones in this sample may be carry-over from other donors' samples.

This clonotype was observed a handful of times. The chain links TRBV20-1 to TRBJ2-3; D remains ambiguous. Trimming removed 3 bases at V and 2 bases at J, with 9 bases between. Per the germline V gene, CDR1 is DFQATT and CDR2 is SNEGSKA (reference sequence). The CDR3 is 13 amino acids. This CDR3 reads CSASGPTTDTQYF. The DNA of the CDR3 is TGCAGTGCTAGCGGTCCTACCACAGATACGCAGTATTTT.

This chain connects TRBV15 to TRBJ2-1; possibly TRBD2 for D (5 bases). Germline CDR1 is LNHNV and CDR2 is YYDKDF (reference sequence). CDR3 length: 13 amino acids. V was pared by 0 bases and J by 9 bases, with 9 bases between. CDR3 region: CATSREASPEQFF. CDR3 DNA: TGTGCCACCAGCAGAGAGGCTAGCCCTGAGCAGTTCTTC.

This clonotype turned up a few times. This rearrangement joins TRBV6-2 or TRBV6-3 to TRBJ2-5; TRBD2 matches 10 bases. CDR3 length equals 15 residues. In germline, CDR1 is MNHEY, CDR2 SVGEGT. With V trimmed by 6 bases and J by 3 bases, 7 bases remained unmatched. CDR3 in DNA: TGTGCCAGCAGACCCCCCCTAGCGGGAGAAGAGACCCAGTACTTC. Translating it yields CASRPPLAGEETQYF.

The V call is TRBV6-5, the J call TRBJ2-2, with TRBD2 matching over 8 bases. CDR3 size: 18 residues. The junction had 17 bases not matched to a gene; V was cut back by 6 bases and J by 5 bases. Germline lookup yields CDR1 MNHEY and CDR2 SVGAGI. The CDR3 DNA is TGTGCCAGCAGCCGCACCCCAAGGCGGGGGGCTAATACCGGGGAGCTGTTTTTT. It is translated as CASSRTPRRGANTGELFF.

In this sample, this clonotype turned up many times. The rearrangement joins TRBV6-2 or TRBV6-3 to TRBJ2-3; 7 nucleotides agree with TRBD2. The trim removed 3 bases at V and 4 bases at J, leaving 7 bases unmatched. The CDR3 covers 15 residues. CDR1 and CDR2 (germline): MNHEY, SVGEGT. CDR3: CASSYQPGGPDTQYF. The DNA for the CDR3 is TGTGCCAGCAGTTATCAGCCGGGGGGTCCAGATACGCAGTATTTT.

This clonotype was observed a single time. CDR3 region: CASSRTGSLYEQYV. The DNA of the CDR3 is TGTGCCAGCAGCCGTACCGGATCCCTCTACGAGCAGTACGTC. V gene TRBV14 combines with J gene TRBJ2-7; the D is unclear. Trimming removed 4 bases from V and 3 bases from J, with 13 bases in between. Germline CDR1 is SGHDN and CDR2 is FVKESK. The CDR3 covers 14 residues.

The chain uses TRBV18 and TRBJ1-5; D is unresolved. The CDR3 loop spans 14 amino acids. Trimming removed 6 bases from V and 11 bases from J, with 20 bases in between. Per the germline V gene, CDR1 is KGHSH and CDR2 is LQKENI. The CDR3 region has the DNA TGTGCCAGCTCCGGAGCGAGACGGACCGGGGCCCAGCATTTT. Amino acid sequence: CASSGARRTGAQHF.

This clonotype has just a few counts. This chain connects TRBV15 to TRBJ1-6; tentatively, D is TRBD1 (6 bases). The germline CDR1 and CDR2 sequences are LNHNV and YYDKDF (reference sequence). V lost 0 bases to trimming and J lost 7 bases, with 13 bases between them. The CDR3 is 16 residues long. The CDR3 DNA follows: TGTGCCACCAGCAGAGATCTAGGGGGATGGAATTCACCCCTCCACTTT. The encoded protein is CATSRDLGGWNSPLHF.

The CDR3 reads CASSVEGYYEQYF. The CDR3 coding sequence is TGTGCCAGCAGTGTCGAAGGGTACTACGAGCAGTACTTC. J is TRBJ2-7 and V is TRBV6-6; D unclear. Germline lookup yields CDR1 MNHNY and CDR2 SVGAGI (reference sequence). The CDR3 is 13 amino acids. Trimming pared 5 bases from V and 3 bases from J, leaving 11 bases between.

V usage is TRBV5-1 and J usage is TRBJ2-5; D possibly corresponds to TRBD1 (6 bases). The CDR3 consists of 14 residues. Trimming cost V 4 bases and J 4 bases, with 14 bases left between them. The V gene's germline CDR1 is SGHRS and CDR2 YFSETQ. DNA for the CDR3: TGCGCCAGCAGCATGTTTGACAGGCCAGAGACCCAGTACTTC. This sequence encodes CASSMFDRPETQYF. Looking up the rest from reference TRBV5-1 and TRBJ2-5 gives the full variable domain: KAGVTQTPRYLIKTRGQQVTLSCSPISGHRSVSWYQQTPGQGLQFLFEYFSETQRNKGNFPGRFSGRQFSNSRSEMNVSTLELGDSALYLCASSMFDRPETQYFGPGTRLLVL.

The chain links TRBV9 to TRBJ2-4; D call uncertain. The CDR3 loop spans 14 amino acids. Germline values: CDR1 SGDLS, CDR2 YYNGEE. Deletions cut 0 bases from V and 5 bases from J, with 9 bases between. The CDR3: CASSVGAKENIQYF. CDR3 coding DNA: TGTGCCAGCAGCGTAGGGGCTAAAGAAAACATTCAGTACTTC. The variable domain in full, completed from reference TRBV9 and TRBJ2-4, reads DSGVTQTPKHLITATGQRVTLRCSPRSGDLSVYWYQQSLDQGLQFLIQYYNGEERAKGNILERFSAQQFPDLHSELNLSSLELGDSALYFCASSVGAKENIQYFGAGTRLSVL.

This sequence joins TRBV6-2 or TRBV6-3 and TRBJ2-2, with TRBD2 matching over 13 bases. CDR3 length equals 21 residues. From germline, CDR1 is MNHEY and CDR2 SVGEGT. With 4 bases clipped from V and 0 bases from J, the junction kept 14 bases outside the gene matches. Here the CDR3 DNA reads TGTGCCAGCAGTTTCCTCTTGGGACTAGCGGGACTTAACGCGAACACCGGGGAGCTGTTTTTT. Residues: CASSFLLGLAGLNANTGELFF.

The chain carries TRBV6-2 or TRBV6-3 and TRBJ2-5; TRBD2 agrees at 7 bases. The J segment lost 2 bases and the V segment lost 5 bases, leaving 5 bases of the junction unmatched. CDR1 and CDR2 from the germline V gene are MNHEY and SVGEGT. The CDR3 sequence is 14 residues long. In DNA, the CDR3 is TGTGCCAGCAGTCCCAGCGGGATGCAAGAGACCCAGTACTTC. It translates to CASSPSGMQETQYF.

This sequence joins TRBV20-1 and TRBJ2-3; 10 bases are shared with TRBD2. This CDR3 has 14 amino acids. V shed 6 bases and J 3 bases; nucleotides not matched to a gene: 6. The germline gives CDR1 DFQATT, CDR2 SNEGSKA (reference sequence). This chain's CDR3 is CSAATSGNTDTQYF. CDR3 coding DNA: TGCAGTGCGGCCACTAGCGGGAATACAGATACGCAGTATTTT.

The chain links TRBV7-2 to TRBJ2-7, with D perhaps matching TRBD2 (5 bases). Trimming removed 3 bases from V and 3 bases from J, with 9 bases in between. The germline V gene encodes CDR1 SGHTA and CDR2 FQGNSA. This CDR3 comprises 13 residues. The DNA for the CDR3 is TGTGCCAGCAGCTTTACGGGAAACTACGAGCAGTACGTC. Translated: CASSFTGNYEQYV.

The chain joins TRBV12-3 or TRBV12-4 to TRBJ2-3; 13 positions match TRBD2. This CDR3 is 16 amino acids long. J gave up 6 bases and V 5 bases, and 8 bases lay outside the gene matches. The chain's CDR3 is CASSLPGLAGRDTQYF. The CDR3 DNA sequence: TGTGCCAGCAGTCTTCCGGGACTAGCGGGACGCGATACGCAGTATTTT.

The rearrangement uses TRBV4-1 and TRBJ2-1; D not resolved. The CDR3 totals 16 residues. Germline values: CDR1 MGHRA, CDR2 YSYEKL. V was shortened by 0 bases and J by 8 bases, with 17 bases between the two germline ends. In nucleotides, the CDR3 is TGCGCCAGCAGCCAAGACGCCCTCCCGGCCAAGGATGAGCAGTTCTTC. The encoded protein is CASSQDALPAKDEQFF.

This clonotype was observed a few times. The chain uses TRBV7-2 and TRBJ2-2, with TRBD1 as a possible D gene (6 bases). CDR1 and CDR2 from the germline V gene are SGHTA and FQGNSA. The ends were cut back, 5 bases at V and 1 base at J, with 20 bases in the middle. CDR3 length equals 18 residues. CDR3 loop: CASSLYPLPTGNTGELFF. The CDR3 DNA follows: TGTGCCAGCAGCCTGTATCCACTCCCGACAGGGAACACCGGGGAGCTGTTTTTT. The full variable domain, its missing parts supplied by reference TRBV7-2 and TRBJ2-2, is GAGVSQSPSNKVTEKGKDVELRCDPISGHTALYWYRQSLGQGLEFLIYFQGNSAPDKSGLPSDRFSAERTGGSVSTLTIQRTQQEDSAVYLCASSLYPLPTGNTGELFFGEGSRLTVL.